This T cell receptor (beta chain) was observed in a study of T cell responses to AZD1222 COVID-19 vaccine. Study-wide results and caveats: Mostly white British, mostly female donors; authors suggested clonal diversity may be underestimated.

With regard to this clone: Its antigen is undetermined.

V lost 2 bases, J lost 5 bases, and 5 bases stayed unmatched. The CDR3 consists of 15 residues. CDR1 and CDR2 from the germline V gene are SGHTA and FQGNSA. Clones were sequenced by immunoSEQ multiplex PCR, and TCRdb holds only the in-frame ones, with some missing. The sample lists more than 90,000 clones, about 86% occurring once. Source: peripheral blood, taken on day 0 of AZD1222 vaccination. The V gene is TRBV7-2, the J gene TRBJ1-4, with 7 bases that match TRBD1. The receptor was isolated from an adult in good health. CDR3 sequence reads: CASSLRGQLNEKLFF. CDR3 in DNA: TGTGCCAGCAGCTTAAGGGGACAGTTAAATGAAAAACTGTTTTTT.